This T cell receptor beta chain is drawn from a study of cytomegalovirus exposure and HLA in healthy donors. Findings and limits, study-wide: A later analysis found most CMV-associated TCR beta chains apparently HLA-restricted. A few CMV-associated chains were confirmed in vitro to be specific for CMV antigens.

A remark on this clone: Its antigen is not known.

Use of 60 Vbeta and 13 Jbeta primers characterized the PCR. The protocol was immunoSEQ multiplex PCR, while the TCRdb copy is restricted to in-frame clones and leaves out a portion. The repertoire has more than 95,000 clones, 79% of them found once; the top ten carry over 3.5%. This clonotype was sampled from a man aged 30 to 45 in good health and CMV-seropositive. Material for sequencing was PBMCs.

The CDR3 DNA follows: TGTGCCAGCAGCCTCTCAGGGGGCAAGGGAGAGACCCAGTACTTC. Its translation is CASSLSGGKGETQYF. The chain is built from TRBV5-5 and TRBJ2-5, with TRBD1 identical over 8 bases. The CDR3 totals 15 residues. Looked up from germline, CDR1 is SGHKS and CDR2 is YYEKEE (reference sequence). Trimming removed 4 bases from V and 4 bases from J; junction bases left unmatched: 9.